This TCR beta chain was retrieved from a study of cytomegalovirus exposure and HLA in healthy donors. Study-level background: The early release's HLA-typed donors yielded 78 million or so unique TCRs.

Despite likely unrecorded immune exposures, the donors were nominally healthy at the time of sampling. A multiplex PCR was run with 60 Vbeta primers and 13 Jbeta primers. The method was immunoSEQ multiplex PCR; TCRdb's version includes in-frame clones alone and lacks a portion of them. Here the sample spans about 70,000 clones, about 74% being singletons. This sequence was found in a woman in her sixties in good health and CMV-seropositive. What was sequenced was PBMCs.

As DNA, the CDR3 is TGTGCCAGCAGCTACGCCGGGGTCGAGCAGTACTTC. Translation gives CASSYAGVEQYF. The V gene is TRBV5-4, the J gene TRBJ2-7; maybe TRBD2 (5 bases). The V gene's germline CDR1 is SGHNT and CDR2 YYREEE (reference sequence). The CDR3 is 12 amino acids. V lost 3 bases, J lost 6 bases, and 10 bases lay in between.